What follows are 3 T cell receptor beta chains derived from one specimen sequenced in a study of T cell repertoires in cytomegalovirus infection. These receptors have no known antigen. From the reads, TCRdb called clonotypes with MiXCR, one entry per CDR3 protein. The sample holds roughly 860,000 distinct CDR3 sequences, approximately 32% seen once. The specimen was cultured CD8+ T cells from PBMCs, collected from culture after CMV antigen stimulation. These receptors were collected from a human donor in good health (CMV status not recorded). Some clones in this sample may be carry-over from other donors' samples.

This clonotype was recorded a few times. The rearrangement uses TRBV7-8 and TRBJ1-5; D unresolved. CDR1 and CDR2 from the germline V gene are SGHVS and FQNEAQ. The CDR3 is 15 residues long. V was pared by 2 bases and J by 0 bases, with 8 bases between. DNA for the CDR3: TGTGCCAGCAGCTTAATAGAGAATAGCAATCAGCCCCAGCATTTT. Translated: CASSLIENSNQPQHF.

The chain uses TRBV27 and TRBJ1-2; 10 bases are shared with TRBD1. CDR1 and CDR2 (germline): MNHEY, SMNVEV (reference sequence). CDR3 length: 13 amino acids. V lost 4 bases to trimming and J lost 4 bases; unmatched junction nucleotides: 0. The CDR3 DNA is TGTGCCAGCAGTTGGGACAGGGGCTATGGCTACACCTTC. Encoded protein: CASSWDRGYGYTF.

The chain couples TRBV13 to TRBJ1-6, with D perhaps TRBD1 (6 bases). V lost 7 bases and J lost 0, with 13 bases in between. The CDR3 is made up of 16 amino acids. The germline gives CDR1 PRHDT, CDR2 FYEKMQ (reference sequence). The CDR3: CASTLEGGSYNSPLHF. CDR3 coding DNA: TGTGCCAGCACCCTGGAGGGGGGCTCCTATAATTCACCCCTCCACTTT.